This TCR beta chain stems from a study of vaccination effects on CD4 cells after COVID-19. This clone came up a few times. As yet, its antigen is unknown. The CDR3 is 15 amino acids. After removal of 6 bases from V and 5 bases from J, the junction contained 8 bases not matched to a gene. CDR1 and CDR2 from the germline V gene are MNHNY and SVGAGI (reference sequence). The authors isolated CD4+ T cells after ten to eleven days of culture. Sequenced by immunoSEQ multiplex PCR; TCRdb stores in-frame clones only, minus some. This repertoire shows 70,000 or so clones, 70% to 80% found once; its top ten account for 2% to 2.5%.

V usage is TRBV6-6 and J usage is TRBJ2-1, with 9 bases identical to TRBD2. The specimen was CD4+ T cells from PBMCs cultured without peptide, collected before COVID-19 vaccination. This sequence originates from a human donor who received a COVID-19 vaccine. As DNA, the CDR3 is TGTGCCAGCAGAGGGCTCGCGGGGGGGCACAATGAGCAGTTCTTC. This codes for CASRGLAGGHNEQFF.